This T cell receptor beta chain was sequenced for a study of CD8+ T cells in alopecia areata. Study-level information: Scoring treated patients' severity relied on the percentage of scalp area affected. Study outcomes and limitations: Significant decreases in scalp clonality and expanded CD8+ clones followed tofacitinib treatment. It was observed that many expanded lesional clones persisted in scalp and blood during tofacitinib.

The table lists this clone with a few counts. What it binds is unknown. After isolation, RNA underwent reverse transcription to generate cDNA as the sequencing template. Clones were read by immunoSEQ multiplex PCR, and TCRdb kept only the in-frame ones, dropping some. The table lists 110,000 or so clones, 58% of them singletons. The CDR3 has 15 amino acids. Trimming took 1 base from V and 4 from J; bases not matched to a gene: 6. The V gene's germline CDR1 is MDHEN and CDR2 SYDVKM. Treatment denoted: oral pan-JAK inhibitor, 5-10 mg twice daily. J is TRBJ1-2 and V is TRBV28, with TRBD1 identical over 7 bases. The sequence was collected from a human donor with alopecia areata. The material sequenced was CD8+ T cells sorted from blood, taken at week 4, from a patient treated with tofacitinib. The CDR3 spells CASSLFRQGGYGYTF. DNA for the CDR3: TGTGCCAGCAGTTTATTTAGGCAGGGGGGCTATGGCTACACCTTC.